These 26 T cell receptor beta chains originate from one sample sequenced in a study of long-term antiretroviral therapy in people with HIV. Sequencing used immunoSEQ v3.0 at survey level. TCRdb's table, derived via immunoSEQ multiplex PCR, lists solely in-frame clones and lacks some. The table shows about 43,000 clones, with approximately 94% occurring only once. The specimen was unsorted PBMCs, collected about 9.1 years after starting antiretroviral therapy. The receptors were gathered from a man aged 25 to 45 with HIV.

The gene calls are TRBV6-5 and TRBJ1-3, with D possibly TRBD1 on 5 matching bases. V dropped 4 bases and J dropped 3 bases, with 13 bases sitting between them. CDR3 size: 15 residues. Germline assignment: CDR1 MNHEY and CDR2 SVGAGI. The CDR3 DNA is TGTGCCAGCAGTTTGGCCCAGGGTGTTGGAAACACCATATATTTT. Protein: CASSLAQGVGNTIYF.

The chain couples TRBV9 to TRBJ1-1, with D unresolved. Germline CDR1 is SGDLS and CDR2 is YYNGEE. The ends were cut back, 4 bases at V and 0 bases at J, with 13 bases in the middle. This CDR3 spans 15 amino acids. In DNA form, the CDR3 reads TGTGCCAGCAGCCTGGGCGCCCCATTGAACACTGAAGCTTTCTTT. Its protein product is CASSLGAPLNTEAFF.

The gene calls are TRBV6-6 and TRBJ2-5; D might be TRBD2 (6 bases). Trimming cost V 6 bases and J 7 bases, with 15 bases left between them. The CDR3 consists of 13 residues. The V gene's germline CDR1 is MNHNY and CDR2 SVGAGI (reference sequence). CDR3 sequence (DNA): TGTGCCAGCAGGATCGGACTAATCTCGACCCAGTACTTC. Translated, it gives CASRIGLISTQYF.

V usage is TRBV18 and J usage is TRBJ2-3, with a tentative D call TRBD1 (6 bases). CDR3 length: 13 residues. The V and J ends lost 2 bases and 6 bases respectively, with 9 bases between them. CDR1 KGHSH and CDR2 LQKENI come from the germline V gene. CDR3 bases: TGTGCCAGCTCACCAACCGACAGGGATACGCAGTATTTT. It is translated as CASSPTDRDTQYF. Full variable domain (outside the CDR3, taken from reference TRBV18 and TRBJ2-3): NAGVMQNPRHLVRRRGQEARLRCSPMKGHSHVYWYRQLPEEGLKFMVYLQKENIIDESGMPKERFSAEFPKEGPSILRIQQVVRGDSAAYFCASSPTDRDTQYFGPGTRLTVL.

The chain joins TRBV28 to TRBJ1-5, with TRBD1 matching 7 bases. This CDR3 is built from 19 residues. V lost 2 bases and J lost 0; bases outside the gene matches: 13. Germline V CDR1 and CDR2: MDHEN, SYDVKM. CDR3 sequence reads: CASSLRLQTGMNSNQPQHF. CDR3 nucleotide sequence: TGTGCCAGCAGTTTAAGGTTGCAGACAGGGATGAATAGCAATCAGCCCCAGCATTTT.

This chain connects TRBV7-9 to TRBJ1-4, with D hard to call. The V and J ends lost 1 base and 6 bases respectively, with 6 bases between them. The CDR3 consists of 13 residues. CDR1 and CDR2 (germline): SEHNR, FQNEAQ (reference sequence). The CDR3: CASSLGGDEKLFF. The CDR3 DNA is TGTGCCAGCAGCTTAGGGGGTGATGAAAAACTGTTTTTT.

This chain joins TRBV5-1 and TRBJ2-5, with D possibly matching TRBD2 (6 bases). The CDR3 has 18 amino acids. Germline V gene lookup returns CDR1 SGHRS and CDR2 YFSETQ. Trimming removed 0 bases from V and 2 bases from J, with 20 bases in between. The CDR3: CASSLVSPGVSGQETQYF. Here the CDR3 DNA reads TGCGCCAGCAGCTTGGTCTCCCCCGGAGTTAGCGGTCAAGAGACCCAGTACTTC.

V is TRBV7-9 and J is TRBJ2-7; 14 bases align to TRBD2. Germline V gene data show CDR1 as SEHNR and CDR2 as FQNEAQ (reference sequence). The CDR3 contains 18 residues. The trim removed 5 bases at V and 3 bases at J, leaving 12 bases unmatched. CDR3 protein: CASSPQHPGTSGGYEQYF. For the CDR3, the DNA is TGTGCCAGCAGCCCTCAACACCCCGGGACTAGCGGGGGCTACGAGCAGTACTTC.

A single count supports this clone. The chain recombines TRBV6-5 with TRBJ1-6; 8 positions match TRBD1. The CDR3 sequence is 15 residues long. Germline CDR1 is MNHEY and CDR2 is SVGAGI. Germline trimming cut 5 bases from V and 10 bases from J; bases unmatched to any gene: 10. CDR3 amino acids: CASSPRQGRESPLHF. The CDR3 coding sequence is TGTGCCAGCAGTCCCAGACAGGGGAGGGAGTCACCCCTCCACTTT.

This chain uses TRBV11-1 with TRBJ2-4; TRBD1 aligns across 8 bases. The CDR3 runs 19 residues. Germline V gene lookup returns CDR1 SGHAT and CDR2 FQDESV (reference sequence). Germline trimming cut 1 base from V and 0 bases from J; bases unmatched to any gene: 11. The CDR3 loop is CASSLVPGGLTGAKNIQYF. DNA of the CDR3: TGTGCCAGCAGCTTAGTACCAGGGGGCCTCACCGGAGCCAAAAACATTCAGTACTTC.

The chain combines TRBV5-6 with TRBJ2-1, with 12 bases aligning to TRBD2. The germline gives CDR1 SGHDT, CDR2 YYEEEE. Trimming took 4 bases from V and 6 from J; bases not matched to a gene: 8. The CDR3 consists of 16 residues. CDR3 nucleotides: TGTGCCAGCAGCCGGTGGCTAGCGGGGGGGCCCAATGAGCAGTTCTTC. Amino acid sequence: CASSRWLAGGPNEQFF. Full variable domain (missing parts from reference TRBV5-6 and TRBJ2-1): DAGVTQSPTHLIKTRGQQVTLRCSPKSGHDTVSWYQQALGQGPQFIFQYYEEEERQRGNFPDRFSGHQFPNYSSELNVNALLLGDSALYLCASSRWLAGGPNEQFFGPGTRLTVL.

The CDR3: CASSSPIEQRGEAFF. CDR3 DNA: TGTGCCAGCAGTTCCCCTATCGAACAAAGAGGTGAAGCTTTCTTT. The chain is built from TRBV28 and TRBJ1-1, with D unclear. This CDR3 contains 15 residues. Trimming took 4 bases from V and 7 from J, leaving 19 bases between them. Germline lookup yields CDR1 MDHEN and CDR2 SYDVKM.

The genes are TRBV15 and TRBJ1-1; D remains ambiguous. The germline CDR1 and CDR2 sequences are LNHNV and YYDKDF (reference sequence). CDR3 length: 15 amino acids. Trimming left V 0 bases short and J 1 base short, with 9 bases between. The CDR3 coding sequence is TGTGCCACCAGCAGAGATATCAAGGAGAACACTGAAGCTTTCTTT. Its translation: CATSRDIKENTEAFF.

This clone was picked up one time. The V call is TRBV15, the J call TRBJ1-5, with D perhaps matching TRBD1 (6 bases). Germline V CDR1 and CDR2: LNHNV, YYDKDF (reference sequence). The V gene lost 3 bases and the J gene lost 1 base, with 10 bases spanning the gap. The CDR3 has 15 amino acids. The CDR3 loop reads CATSSRGQSNQPQHF. In DNA, the CDR3 is TGTGCCACCAGCAGTCGGGGGCAAAGCAATCAGCCCCAGCATTTT.

This clone was picked up a small number of times. This rearrangement joins TRBV19 to TRBJ2-5; 9 bases line up with TRBD2. Germline V gives CDR1 LNHDA, CDR2 SQIVND (reference sequence). CDR3 length: 15 residues. Unmatched junction bases numbered 10, after V lost 7 bases and J lost 4 bases. The CDR3 bases are TGTGCCAGTACCCCAATCGCGGGGGGGCCAGAGACCCAGTACTTC. Its protein is CASTPIAGGPETQYF. Together with reference TRBV19 and TRBJ2-5, the CDR3 gives the full variable domain: DGGITQSPKYLFRKEGQNVTLSCEQNLNHDAMYWYRQDPGQGLRLIYYSQIVNDFQKGDIAEGYSVSREKKESFPLTVTSAQKNPTAFYLCASTPIAGGPETQYFGPGTRLLVL.

The chain recombines TRBV10-2 with TRBJ2-3, with 14 bases aligning to TRBD2. CDR3 length: 19 residues. Unmatched junction bases numbered 11, after V lost 4 bases and J lost 2 bases. Looked up from germline, CDR1 is WSHSY and CDR2 is SAAADI. The chain's CDR3 is CASSATSGGVSSPTDTQYF. CDR3 DNA sequence: TGCGCCAGCAGTGCGACTAGCGGGGGGGTGTCATCGCCCACAGATACGCAGTATTTT.

A word on this clone: An end of the junction does not agree with germline; a read error may underlie this. The chain is built from TRBV5-1 and TRBJ2-2; no reliable D call. This CDR3 contains 14 residues. Germline V CDR1 and CDR2: SGHRS, YFSETQ. CDR3 sequence: CASSVDWNSGELFF. CDR3 DNA sequence: TGCGCCAGCAGCGTAGACTGGAACTCCGGGGAGCTGTTTTTT.

J is TRBJ1-1 and V is TRBV6-5; the D is unclear. The CDR3 extends over 12 amino acids. Looked up from germline, CDR1 is MNHEY and CDR2 is SVGAGI. V was shortened by 7 bases and J by 11 bases, with 17 bases between the two germline ends. The CDR3 bases are TGTGCCAGCATTGGCGATCTCCCTTGGGCTTTCTTT. Protein product: CASIGDLPWAFF.

The chain combines TRBV5-1 with TRBJ1-6; no clear D gene. Deletions cut 0 bases from V and 7 bases from J, with 11 bases between. CDR1 and CDR2 from the germline V gene are SGHRS and YFSETQ. The CDR3 loop spans 15 amino acids. The CDR3: CASSLAGQENSPLHF. The CDR3 bases are TGCGCCAGCAGCTTGGCTGGGCAGGAAAATTCACCCCTCCACTTT.

The chain uses TRBV19 and TRBJ1-1; D unclear. Germline V gene sequence: CDR1 LNHDA, CDR2 SQIVND (reference sequence). Trimming removed 3 bases from V and 4 bases from J, with 21 bases in between. This CDR3 is built from 17 residues. The CDR3 loop is CASSIPPDRPWGTEAFF. CDR3 in DNA: TGTGCCAGTAGTATCCCCCCTGACCGTCCTTGGGGCACTGAAGCTTTCTTT.

J is TRBJ1-1 and V is TRBV29-1, with 9 bases aligning to TRBD1. Germline trimming cut 2 bases from V and 4 bases from J; bases unmatched to any gene: 2. CDR3 size: 13 residues. In germline, CDR1 is SQVTM, CDR2 ANQGSEA. This chain's CDR3 is CSVEQTGGTEAFF. The CDR3 nucleotides are TGCAGCGTTGAACAGACAGGGGGCACTGAAGCTTTCTTT.

DNA of the CDR3: TGTGCCAGCTTGGCGGGCTTTTGGGCGAACACTGAAGCTTTCTTT. Translated, it gives CASLAGFWANTEAFF. The V and J genes are TRBV6-1 and TRBJ1-1, with D hard to call. CDR3 length: 15 amino acids. The V end was cut by 8 bases, the J end by 1 base, with 17 bases between. Germline CDR1 and CDR2: MNHNS and SASEGT.

This chain links TRBV6-1 with TRBJ2-4; TRBD1 matches at 9 bases. With 5 bases clipped from V and 6 bases from J, the junction kept 8 bases outside the gene matches. Per germline, CDR1 MNHNS and CDR2 SASEGT. The CDR3 length is 15 residues. The CDR3 here is CASSQVGQGRNIQYF. The CDR3 region has the DNA TGTGCCAGCAGTCAGGTGGGACAGGGAAGAAACATTCAGTACTTC.

The chain has TRBV2 and TRBJ1-2, with D maybe TRBD1 (5 bases). The CDR3 length is 13 residues. V was shortened by 0 bases and J by 6 bases, with 8 bases between the two germline ends. Germline V gene data show CDR1 as SNHLY and CDR2 as FYNNEI. The CDR3 DNA follows: TGTGCCAGCAGTGAAGCCCGACAGAATGGCTACACCTTC. Translated, it gives CASSEARQNGYTF.

This clone showed up just once. The chain couples TRBV2 to TRBJ2-2, with D unresolved. This CDR3 has 12 residues. Germline V gives CDR1 SNHLY, CDR2 FYNNEI. Deletions cut 6 bases from V and 6 bases from J, with 8 bases between. CDR3 sequence reads: CASSQGSGELFF. As DNA, the CDR3 is TGTGCCAGCAGCCAAGGTTCCGGGGAGCTGTTTTTT.

The genes are TRBV6-5 and TRBJ2-3; possible D gene TRBD2, 7 bases. The CDR3 is 15 amino acids. Germline V gene data show CDR1 as MNHEY and CDR2 as SVGAGI. Trimming removed 1 base at V and 1 base at J, with 9 bases between. Here the CDR3 DNA reads TGTGCCAGCAGTTACTGGGAGGGGGGCACAGATACGCAGTATTTT. This sequence encodes CASSYWEGGTDTQYF.